Presented here are 6 T cell receptor beta chains from one specimen sequenced in a study of immune evolution from preneoplasia to lung adenocarcinoma. Assay: immunoSEQ multiplex PCR; the TCRdb copy retains only in-frame clones and omits some. This sample has about 5,000 clones; around 73% occur once, and the top ten carry around 9.2%. The material sequenced was FFPE normal lung tissue adjacent to the tumor. The origin of the receptors is a person aged 50-75 years with lung adenocarcinoma.

The CDR3 DNA reads as TGTGCCAGTAGTATAGATCCCGGCACAGATACGCAGTATTTT. Translated: CASSIDPGTDTQYF. The chain joins TRBV19 to TRBJ2-3, with D unclear. This CDR3 spans 14 amino acids. Germline V gene data show CDR1 as LNHDA and CDR2 as SQIVND (reference sequence). The ends were cut back, 0 bases at V and 1 base at J, with 5 bases in the middle.

V usage is TRBV30 and J usage is TRBJ1-1; D unclear. Trimming took 1 base from V and 8 from J, leaving 14 bases between them. The CDR3 runs to 13 residues. In germline, CDR1 is GTSNPN, CDR2 SVGIG (reference sequence). The CDR3 here is CAWSGVLGQEAFF. The CDR3 DNA sequence: TGTGCCTGGAGTGGGGTTCTGGGCCAAGAAGCTTTCTTT. Based on the CDR3 plus reference TRBV30 and TRBJ1-1, the full variable domain is SQTIHQWPATLVQPVGSPLSLECTVEGTSNPNLYWYRQAAGRGLQLLFYSVGIGQISSEVPQNLSASRPQDRQFILSSKKLLLSDSGFYLCAWSGVLGQEAFFGQGTRLTVV.

In DNA form, the CDR3 reads TGTGCCAGCAATCAGGGGGTGGAGGCCAATGAGCAGTTCTTC. This sequence encodes CASNQGVEANEQFF. The chain is built from TRBV2 and TRBJ2-1, with 7 bases matching TRBD1. The CDR3 sequence is 14 residues long. The trim removed 7 bases at V and 6 bases at J, leaving 9 bases unmatched. Germline V CDR1 and CDR2: SNHLY, FYNNEI.

The chain employs TRBV2 and TRBJ2-1; no clear D gene. Trimming shortened V by 3 bases and J by 6 bases, and 0 bases separated the two germline ends. The germline gives CDR1 SNHLY, CDR2 FYNNEI. This CDR3 is built from 10 residues. The CDR3 reads CASSDNEQFF. CDR3 nucleotide sequence: TGTGCCAGCAGTGACAATGAGCAGTTCTTC. The whole variable domain, remainder taken from reference TRBV2 and TRBJ2-1, is EPEVTQTPSHQVTQMGQEVILRCVPISNHLYFYWYRQILGQKVEFLVSFYNNEISEKSEIFDDQFSVERPDGSNFTLKIRSTKLEDSAMYFCASSDNEQFFGPGTRLTVL.

V usage is TRBV6-5 and J usage is TRBJ1-5; 10 positions match TRBD1. Per the germline V gene, CDR1 is MNHEY and CDR2 is SVGAGI. The CDR3 covers 15 residues. Trimming cost V 2 bases and J 5 bases; bases outside gene matches: 3. CDR3 bases: TGTGCCAGCAGTTACACGACAGGGGGCGATCAGCCCCAGCATTTT. Its protein is CASSYTTGGDQPQHF.

CDR3 bases: TGTGCCAGCAGTCTCGTGGACTACAATGAGCAGTTCTTC. This codes for CASSLVDYNEQFF. The gene calls are TRBV7-9 and TRBJ2-1; D is undetermined. Trimming removed 6 bases from V and 3 bases from J, with 9 bases in between. CDR3 length: 13 residues. Germline-derived CDR1 and CDR2 are SEHNR and FQNEAQ (reference sequence). The full variable domain, with the rest looked up from reference TRBV7-9 and TRBJ2-1, is DTGVSQNPRHKITKRGQNVTFRCDPISEHNRLYWYRQTLGQGPEFLTYFQNEAQLEKSRLLSDRFSAERPKGSFSTLEIQRTEQGDSAMYLCASSLVDYNEQFFGPGTRLTVL.